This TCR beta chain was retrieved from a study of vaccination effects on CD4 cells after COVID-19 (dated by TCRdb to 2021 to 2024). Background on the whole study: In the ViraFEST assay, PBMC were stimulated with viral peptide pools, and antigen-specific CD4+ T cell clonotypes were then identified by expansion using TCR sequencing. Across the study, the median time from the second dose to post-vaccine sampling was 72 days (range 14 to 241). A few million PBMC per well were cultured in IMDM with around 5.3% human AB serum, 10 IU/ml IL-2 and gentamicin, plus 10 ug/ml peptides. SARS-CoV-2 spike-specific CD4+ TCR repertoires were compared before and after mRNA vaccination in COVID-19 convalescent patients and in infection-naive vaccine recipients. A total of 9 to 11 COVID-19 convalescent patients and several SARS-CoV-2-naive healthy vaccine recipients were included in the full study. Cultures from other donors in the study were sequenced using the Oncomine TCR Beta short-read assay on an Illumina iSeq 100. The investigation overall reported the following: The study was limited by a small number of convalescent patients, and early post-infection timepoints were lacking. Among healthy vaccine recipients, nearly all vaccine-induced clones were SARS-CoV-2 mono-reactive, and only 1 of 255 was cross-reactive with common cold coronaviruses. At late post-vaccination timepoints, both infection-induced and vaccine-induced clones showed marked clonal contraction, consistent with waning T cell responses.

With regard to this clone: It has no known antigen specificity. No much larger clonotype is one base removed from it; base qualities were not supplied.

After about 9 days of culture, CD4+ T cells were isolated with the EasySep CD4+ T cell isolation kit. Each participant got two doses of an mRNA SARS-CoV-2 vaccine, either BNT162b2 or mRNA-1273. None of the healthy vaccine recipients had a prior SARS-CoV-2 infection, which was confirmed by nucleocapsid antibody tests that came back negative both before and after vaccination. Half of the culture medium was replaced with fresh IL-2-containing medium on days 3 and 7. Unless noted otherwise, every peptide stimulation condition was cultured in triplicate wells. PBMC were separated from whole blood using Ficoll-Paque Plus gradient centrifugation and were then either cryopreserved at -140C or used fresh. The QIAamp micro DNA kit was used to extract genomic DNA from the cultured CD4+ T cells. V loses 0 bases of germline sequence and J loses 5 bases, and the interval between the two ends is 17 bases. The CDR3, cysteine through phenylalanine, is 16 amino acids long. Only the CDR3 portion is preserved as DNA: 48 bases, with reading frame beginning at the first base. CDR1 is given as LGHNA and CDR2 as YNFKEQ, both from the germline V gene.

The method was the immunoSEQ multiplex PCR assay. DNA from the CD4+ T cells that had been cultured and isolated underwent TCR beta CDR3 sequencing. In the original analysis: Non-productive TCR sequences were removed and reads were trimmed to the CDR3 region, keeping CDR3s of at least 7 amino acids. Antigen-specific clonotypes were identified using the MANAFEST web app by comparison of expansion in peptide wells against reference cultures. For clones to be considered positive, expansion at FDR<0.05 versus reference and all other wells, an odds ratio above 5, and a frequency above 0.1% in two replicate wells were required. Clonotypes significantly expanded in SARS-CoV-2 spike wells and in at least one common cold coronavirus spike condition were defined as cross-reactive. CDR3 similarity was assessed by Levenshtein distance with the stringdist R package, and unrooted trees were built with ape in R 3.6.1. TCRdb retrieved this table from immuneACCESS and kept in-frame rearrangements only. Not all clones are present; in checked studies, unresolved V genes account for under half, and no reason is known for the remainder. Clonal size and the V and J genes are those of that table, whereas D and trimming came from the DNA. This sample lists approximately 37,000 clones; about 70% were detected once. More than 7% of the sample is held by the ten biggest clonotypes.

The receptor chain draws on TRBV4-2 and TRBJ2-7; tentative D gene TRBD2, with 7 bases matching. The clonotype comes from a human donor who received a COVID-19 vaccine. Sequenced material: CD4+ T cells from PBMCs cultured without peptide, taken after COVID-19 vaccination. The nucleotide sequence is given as TGTGCCAGCAGCCAAGATTTGGTGGGGGGGCTCAACGAGCAGTACTTC. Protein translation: CASSQDLVGGLNEQYF.